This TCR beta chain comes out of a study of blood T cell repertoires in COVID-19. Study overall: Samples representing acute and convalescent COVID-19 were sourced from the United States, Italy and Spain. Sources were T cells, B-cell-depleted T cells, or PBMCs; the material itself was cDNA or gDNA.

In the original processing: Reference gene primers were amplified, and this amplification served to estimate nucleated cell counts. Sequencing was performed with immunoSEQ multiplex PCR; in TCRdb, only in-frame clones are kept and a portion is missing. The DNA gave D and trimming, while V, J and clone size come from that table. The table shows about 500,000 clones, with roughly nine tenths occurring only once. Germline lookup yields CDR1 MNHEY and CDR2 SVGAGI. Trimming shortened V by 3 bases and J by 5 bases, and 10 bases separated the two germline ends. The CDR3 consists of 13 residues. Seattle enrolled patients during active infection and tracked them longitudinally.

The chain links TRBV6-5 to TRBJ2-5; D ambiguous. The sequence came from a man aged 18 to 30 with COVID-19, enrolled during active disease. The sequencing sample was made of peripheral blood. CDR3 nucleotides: TGTGCCAGCAGTTATGGCGGTTCGGAGACCCAGTACTTC. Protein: CASSYGGSETQYF.